These T cell receptor beta chains were read from a single sample in a study of cytomegalovirus exposure and HLA in healthy donors. Sequenced by immunoSEQ multiplex PCR; TCRdb stores in-frame clones only, minus some. This repertoire shows about 160,000 clones, around 77% found once; its top ten account for about 4%. Sequencing was done on a sample of PBMCs. These receptors all stem from a man aged 25-45 years in good health and CMV-seropositive. Both conserved end residues are part of each CDR3. The order of the fields is V gene, D gene, clone size, J gene, CDR3 protein, CDR3 DNA. D genes are given only for firm matches. Clone size is shown for a subset of rows, as once, few, many or a class of expanded clone.

>TRBV27|TRBD1|.|TRBJ2-7
CASSLSGTGPYEQYF
TGTGCCAGCAGTTTATCCGGGACAGGGCCTTACGAGCAGTACTTC
>TRBV6-6|.|.|TRBJ2-7
CASSYGTRYEQYF
TGTGCCAGCAGTTACGGGACACGGTACGAGCAGTACTTC
>TRBV7-9|.|.|TRBJ2-3
CASSTLEDTQYF
TGTGCCAGCTCTACTCTGGAGGATACGCAGTATTTT
>TRBV6-1|TRBD2|.|TRBJ2-1
CASRGGGAPYNEQFF
TGTGCCAGCAGGGGGGGAGGGGCCCCCTACAATGAGCAGTTCTTC
>TRBV6-1|TRBD1|once|TRBJ2-3
CASRIPGQGHYTQYF
TGTGCCAGCAGGATACCGGGACAGGGCCATTATACGCAGTATTTT
>TRBV28|.|.|TRBJ1-5
CASSLGFPGEPQHF
TGTGCCAGCAGTTTAGGATTTCCCGGAGAGCCCCAGCATTTT
>TRBV21-1|.|.|TRBJ2-3
CASSKFETPRTDTQYF
TGTGCCAGCAGCAAATTCGAGACTCCCCGCACAGATACGCAGTATTTT
>TRBV5-1|.|few|TRBJ1-1
CASIQGGGTEAFF
TGCGCCAGCATACAGGGCGGAGGCACTGAAGCTTTCTTT
>TRBV27|TRBD1|.|TRBJ1-6
CASRPGQGGSPLHF
TGTGCCAGCAGGCCGGGACAGGGAGGCTCACCCCTCCACTTT
>TRBV28|TRBD2|.|TRBJ2-3
CASSSSSGGTSTDTQYF
TGTGCCAGCAGTTCGTCTAGCGGGGGGACAAGCACAGATACGCAGTATTTT
>TRBV6-4|TRBD2|.|TRBJ2-2
CASAGTRRYTGELFF
TGTGCCAGCGCCGGGACTAGGAGATACACCGGGGAGCTGTTTTTT
>TRBV18|.|.|TRBJ2-3
CASSPSDTQYF
TGTGCCAGCTCACCCTCAGATACGCAGTATTTT
>TRBV7-9|.|.|TRBJ2-5
CASSSNRGTQETQYF
TGTGCCAGCAGCTCCAATAGGGGAACCCAAGAGACCCAGTACTTC
>TRBV2|TRBD2|.|TRBJ2-3
CAMETSGGTDTQYF
TGTGCCATGGAGACTAGCGGGGGCACAGATACGCAGTATTTT
>TRBV28|TRBD1|.|TRBJ2-4
CASDQGGTGIHIQYF
TGTGCCAGCGACCAGGGGGGGACAGGGATCCACATTCAGTACTTC
>TRBV2|TRBD1|.|TRBJ1-6
CASSEAGDRASPLHF
TGTGCCAGCAGTGAAGCGGGGGACAGGGCTTCACCCCTCCACTTT
>TRBV19|TRBD2|once|TRBJ2-5
CASSVGLTYQETQYF
TGTGCCAGTAGTGTGGGACTAACGTACCAAGAGACCCAGTACTTC
>TRBV30|.|few|TRBJ1-3
CAWSVGVSGGNTIYF
TGTGCCTGGAGTGTAGGGGTTTCGGGTGGAAACACCATATATTTT
>TRBV5-1|TRBD1|few|TRBJ1-4
CASSLGQGANEKLFF
TGCGCCAGCAGCTTGGGACAGGGGGCGAATGAAAAACTGTTTTTT
>TRBV7-2|.|few|TRBJ2-7
CASSHGTPTYEQYF
TGTGCCAGCAGCCACGGGACTCCAACCTACGAGCAGTACTTC
>TRBV21-1|.|.|TRBJ1-1
CASTQRQGTEAFF
TGTGCCAGCACCCAAAGACAGGGGACTGAAGCTTTCTTT
>TRBV14|.|.|TRBJ2-2
CASTAGWTGELFF
TGTGCCAGCACCGCAGGGTGGACCGGGGAGCTGTTTTTT
>TRBV20-1|.|few|TRBJ2-7
CSARADYEQYF
TGCAGTGCTAGGGCGGATTACGAGCAGTACTTC
>TRBV28|.|few|TRBJ1-2
CASSLATGFYGYTF
TGTGCCAGCAGTTTGGCGACAGGTTTCTATGGCTACACCTTC
>TRBV14|.|.|TRBJ2-1
CASSQPGQVYNEQFF
TGTGCCAGCAGCCAACCGGGACAAGTATACAATGAGCAGTTCTTC
>TRBV18|.|few|TRBJ1-2
CASSPPADRYGYTF
TGTGCCAGCTCACCCCCGGCGGATCGCTATGGCTACACCTTC
>TRBV28|TRBD2|.|TRBJ2-1
CASSQGLAGGPYNEQFF
TGTGCCAGCAGTCAGGGACTAGCGGGGGGGCCCTACAATGAGCAGTTCTTC
>TRBV6-1|.|.|TRBJ2-7
CASSEAMGKNEQYF
TGTGCCAGCAGTGAAGCAATGGGCAAAAACGAGCAGTACTTC
>TRBV7-9|TRBD1|.|TRBJ2-3
CASSPLDRDTDTQYF
TGTGCCAGCAGCCCTTTGGACAGGGACACAGATACGCAGTATTTT
>TRBV9|TRBD1|.|TRBJ1-3
CASSITGGDSGNTIYF
TGTGCCAGCAGCATAACAGGGGGAGACTCTGGAAACACCATATATTTT
>TRBV5-1|.|once|TRBJ2-1
CASSSQGSYNEQFF
TGCGCCAGCAGCTCCCAGGGTTCCTACAATGAGCAGTTCTTC
>TRBV5-6|TRBD1|.|TRBJ2-7
CASSPGTGGYEQYF
TGTGCCAGCAGCCCGGGGACAGGGGGGTACGAGCAGTACTTC
>TRBV19|.|few|TRBJ2-7
CASKRLEGLEQYF
TGTGCCAGTAAACGACTAGAGGGGCTCGAGCAGTACTTC